This T cell receptor (beta chain) was recorded in a study of vaccination and CD4 T cells after COVID-19. Study-wide findings and caveats: The median count of SARS-CoV-2-reactive clonotypes rose from roughly 21 to 40, not significantly.

Sequencing of DNA taken from cultured CD4+ T cells relied on the Oncomine TCR Beta short-read assay. Genomic DNA was isolated from cultured CD4+ T cells. TCRdb fed the PCR reads into MiXCR, producing one record per CDR3 protein. The repertoire consists of more than 20,000 distinct CDR3 sequences, with around 40% occurring once and the leading ten covering 4.1%. Specified time point: late sampling 161 to 241 days after vaccination in a few convalescent patients. The sample's treatment: roughly ten-day PBMC culture with coronavirus spike peptide pools or control peptides (ViraFEST assay). For ViraFEST, peptide pools expanded antigen-specific T cells, after which the TCRs were sequenced. About this clonotype: Its antigen is still unknown.

V trimming: 1 base; J trimming: 5 bases; junction bases outside the gene matches: 3. Germline loops: CDR1 ENHRY, CDR2 SYGVKD. The CDR3 loop spans 16 amino acids. The sequence derives from a human donor who had recovered from COVID-19. The sample in question was CD4+ T cells from blood, cultured in vitro, obtained about 7 months after SARS-CoV-2 vaccination. V usage is TRBV10-3 and J usage is TRBJ2-5, with 14 bases identical to TRBD2. This CDR3 is CAISEFGTSGSETQYF. CDR3 in DNA: TGTGCCATCAGTGAGTTCGGGACTAGCGGGAGTGAGACCCAGTACTTC.